The 20 T cell receptor gamma chains below all came from one sample that was sequenced in a study of Vδ1+ human thymocytes (dated 2018 in TCRdb). The paper as a whole reports these results and caveats: Unlike the oligoclonal repertoires in peripheral blood, the thymic TRG and TRD repertoires appeared highly polyclonal, with Gaussian CDR3 length distributions.

The sample was run on an Illumina MiSeq. RNA extraction was carried out with the RNeasy mini kit, and reverse transcription was then done using Superscript III. CDR3 amplicons were generated by multiplex PCR with pooled V-gene forward primers and a constant-region reverse primer carrying Illumina adaptor overhangs. TCRdb called clones afresh from the public reads with CATT; identical DNA rows were later merged. Within this sample are 10,000 or so gamma-chain clones, with about 47% of them counted one time only. Roughly 2% of the sample is taken by the ten largest. Their antigens are not known. The sample taken for sequencing was Vdelta1+ gamma-delta thymocytes from the thymus. The cell subset or site label, as the study defines it: FACS-sorted CD3+ TCRalphabeta- TCRVdelta1+ TCRVdelta2- thymocytes. The receptors shown here come from a boy younger than two who had congenital heart surgery.

This chain connects TRGV5 to TRGJ1 or TRGJ2. The CDR3 has 11 residues. V dropped 2 bases and J dropped 8; count of bases not matched to a gene: 3. Germline CDR1 and CDR2: VINAFY and YDVSNSKD. The CDR3 sequence is CATWDIHKKLF. CDR3 coding DNA: TGTGCCACCTGGGACATACATAAGAAACTCTTT.

V usage is TRGV5 and J usage is TRGJP2. The J gene, missing from TCRdb, was assigned here through DNA to germline matching. V shed 0 bases and J 8 bases; nucleotides not matched to a gene: 6. Per the germline V gene, CDR1 is VINAFY and CDR2 is YDVSNSKD. This CDR3 spans 14 amino acids. The CDR3 coding sequence is TGTGCCACCTGGGACAGGCGTGGAGATTGGATCAAGACGTTT. Amino acids: CATWDRRGDWIKTF.

This clone was picked up a small number of times. Just one base apart from a much larger clone, this may be a read error. The rearrangement joins TRGV9 to TRGJ1 or TRGJ2. With 2 bases clipped from V and 4 bases from J, the junction kept 5 bases outside the gene matches. Germline V gene sequence: CDR1 GITISATS, CDR2 ISYDGTV (reference sequence). The CDR3 spans 13 residues. CDR3 amino acids: CALWEEKYYKKLF. For the CDR3, the DNA is TGTGCCTTGTGGGAGGAGAAGTATTATAAGAAACTCTTT.

V is TRGV2 and J is TRGJP2. TCRdb does not report a J gene; here it was assigned by matching the DNA to germline references. Germline V CDR1 and CDR2: EGSNGY, YDSYNSKV. This CDR3 region has 23 residues. The junction had 28 bases not matched to a gene; V was cut back by 3 bases and J by 0 bases. The CDR3 here is CATWDHPEVLIAPDDSSDWIKTF. The CDR3 nucleotides read TGTGCCACCTGGGACCACCCGGAGGTTCTCATAGCCCCCGACGATAGTAGTGATTGGATCAAGACGTTT.

V and J are TRGV3 and TRGJ1 or TRGJ2. The J gene, missing from TCRdb, was assigned here through DNA to germline matching. The CDR3 runs 14 residues. The germline V gene has CDR1 VTNTFY and CDR2 YDVSTARD (reference sequence). V trimming: 6 bases; J trimming: 7 bases; junction bases outside the gene matches: 15. Here the CDR3 reads CATWSRTCGYKKLF. As DNA, the CDR3 is TGTGCCACCTGGAGTAGGACGTGTGGGTATAAGAAACTCTTT.

This clone has just a few counts. This chain links TRGV9 with TRGJ1 or TRGJ2. This CDR3 has 12 residues. CDR1 GITISATS and CDR2 ISYDGTV come from the germline V gene (reference sequence). J gave up 10 bases and V 1 base, and 7 bases lay outside the gene matches. DNA of the CDR3: TGTGCCTTGTGGGAGGTCCCCCTCAAGAAACTCTTT. The encoded protein is CALWEVPLKKLF.

The rearrangement uses TRGV9 and TRGJP1. Germline V gene lookup returns CDR1 GITISATS and CDR2 ISYDGTV (reference sequence). The V gene end was trimmed by 2 bases and the J gene end by 6 bases; junction bases not matched to a gene: 3. The CDR3 is 13 residues long. CDR3 sequence: CALWEDAGWFKIF. The CDR3 nucleotides are TGTGCCTTGTGGGAGGACGCTGGTTGGTTCAAGATATTT.

This clone was seen a few times. V and J are TRGV9 and TRGJ1 or TRGJ2. V lost 1 base to trimming and J lost 5 bases; unmatched junction nucleotides: 8. CDR1 GITISATS and CDR2 ISYDGTV come from the germline V gene (reference sequence). CDR3 size: 14 residues. CDR3 DNA sequence: TGTGCCTTGTGGGAGGTCTTACGACATTATAAGAAACTCTTT. Protein product: CALWEVLRHYKKLF.

The chain is built from TRGV9 and TRGJ1 or TRGJ2. The J gene, left out of TCRdb, was set here by checking the DNA against germline. Trimming removed 6 bases from V and 2 bases from J; junction bases left unmatched: 4. Germline assignment: CDR1 GITISATS and CDR2 ISYDGTV (reference sequence). This CDR3 comprises 12 residues. The CDR3 DNA follows: TGTGCCTTGTGGTCCGATTATTATAAGAAACTCTTT. Translation gives CALWSDYYKKLF.

This clone was seen a handful of times. This rearrangement joins TRGV9 to TRGJ1 or TRGJ2. The CDR3 extends over 14 amino acids. Germline V gene sequence: CDR1 GITISATS, CDR2 ISYDGTV (reference sequence). V dropped 2 bases and J dropped 1; count of bases not matched to a gene: 5. CDR3 nucleotide sequence: TGTGCCTTGTGGGAGGAGAGCAATTATTATAAGAAACTCTTT. Encoded protein: CALWEESNYYKKLF.

J gene TRGJ1 or TRGJ2 was identified, but the V gene was not called. The CDR3 has 13 residues. In DNA, the CDR3 is TGTGCCACCTTTGACAGGCATACTTATAAGAAACTCTTT. It encodes CATFDRHTYKKLF.

Relative to its sample, this clone is large (0.1 to 1%). This same CDR3 is encoded by further DNA sequences in the sample. V and J are TRGV9 and TRGJ1 or TRGJ2. J lost 0 bases, V lost 2 bases, and 1 base had no gene match. The CDR3 runs to 13 residues. Germline V gene lookup returns CDR1 GITISATS and CDR2 ISYDGTV (reference sequence). The CDR3 DNA reads as TGTGCCTTGTGGGAGGGGAATTATTATAAGAAACTCTTT. It specifies CALWEGNYYKKLF.

Concerning this clone: One end of the junction fails to match germline, which may point to a read error. The V and J genes are TRGV9 and TRGJP2. CDR3 size: 16 residues. CDR1 and CDR2 from the germline V gene are GITISATS and ISYDGTV (reference sequence). The chain's CDR3 is CALWEGRYSSDWIKTF. DNA for the CDR3: TGCGCCTTGTGGGAGGGAAGGTATAGTAGTGATTGGATCAAGACGTTT.

This clone appeared a few times. The rearrangement joins TRGV2 to TRGJ1 or TRGJ2. Per germline, CDR1 EGSNGY and CDR2 YDSYNSKV. V lost 0 bases and J lost 5; bases outside the gene matches: 4. This CDR3 has 13 amino acids. The CDR3 loop is CATWDGHDYKKLF. The CDR3 DNA follows: TGTGCCACCTGGGACGGGCATGATTATAAGAAACTCTTT.

This chain uses TRGV4 with TRGJP2. TCRdb records no J gene; here it was assigned by comparing the DNA to germline. V shed 3 bases and J 5 bases; nucleotides not matched to a gene: 6. This CDR3 contains 14 residues. Germline values: CDR1 EGSTGY, CDR2 YDSYTSSV. The CDR3 sequence: CATWDWRSDWIKTF. The CDR3 nucleotides read TGTGCCACCTGGGATTGGCGGAGTGATTGGATCAAGACGTTT.

The V gene is TRGV9, the J gene TRGJ1 or TRGJ2. Matching the DNA to germline supplied the J gene, which TCRdb does not give. The CDR3 extends over 11 amino acids. Trimming took 3 bases from V and 8 from J; bases not matched to a gene: 4. Germline CDR1 reads GITISATS; CDR2 reads ISYDGTV (reference sequence). In DNA form, the CDR3 reads TGTGCCTTGTGGGAGTCCAATAAGAAACTCTTT. Protein: CALWESNKKLF.

V and J are TRGV9 and TRGJ1 or TRGJ2. The J gene comes from matching the DNA to germline here; TCRdb lacks it. This CDR3 is 15 amino acids long. Germline-derived CDR1 and CDR2 are GITISATS and ISYDGTV (reference sequence). V trimming: 3 bases; J trimming: 4 bases; junction bases outside the gene matches: 12. In DNA form, the CDR3 reads TGTGCCTTGTGGGAGTCTCGCCCCGAGTATTATAAGAAACTCTTT. The encoded protein is CALWESRPEYYKKLF.

The J gene is TRGJ1 or TRGJ2, the V gene TRGV8. TCRdb leaves out the J gene; it was filled in here by matching the DNA to germline. V lost 3 bases to trimming and J lost 3 bases; unmatched junction nucleotides: 14. The CDR3 has 16 residues. CDR1 and CDR2 (germline): VENAVY, YDSYNSRV. The CDR3, as DNA: TGTGCCACCTGGGATCGCTCCAGGCCACTTTATTATAAGAAACTCTTT. It yields the protein CATWDRSRPLYYKKLF.

This chain links TRGV4 with TRGJ1 or TRGJ2. TCRdb supplies no J gene; here it was assigned by aligning the nucleotide sequence to germline. V dropped 3 bases and J dropped 4; count of bases not matched to a gene: 12. The CDR3 consists of 15 residues. Germline V lookup: CDR1 EGSTGY, CDR2 YDSYTSSV. The CDR3 region is CATWDRSVGYYKKLF. Here the CDR3 DNA reads TGTGCCACCTGGGATCGCTCGGTGGGGTATTATAAGAAACTCTTT.

Notes on this clone: The same CDR3 arises from other DNA sequences in this sample as well. The chain links TRGV5 to TRGJ1 or TRGJ2. Here the J gene was assigned by germline matching of the DNA, as TCRdb has none. Germline V CDR1 and CDR2: VINAFY, YDVSNSKD. The CDR3 loop spans 11 amino acids. Losses at the gene ends were 0 bases for V and 11 bases for J; bases not matched to a gene: 4. The CDR3 reads CATWDRRQKLF. As DNA, the CDR3 is TGTGCCACCTGGGACAGGCGCCAGAAACTCTTT.